This is a list of T cell receptor beta chains from one sample in a study of beta chain features in type 1 diabetes. Measured with immunoSEQ multiplex PCR; TCRdb has only the in-frame clones, and not every one. The sample lists 130,000 to 150,000 clones; 9.2% were seen once. Material: central memory CD4+ T cells from blood. These receptors were obtained from a man between 18 and 35 years old in good health. The CDR3 runs from the conserved cysteine through the conserved F or W. The D gene is left open where the match is weak. Only some rows state a clone size, as once, few, many or a class for expanded clones.

j_gene: TRBJ2-6; abundance: NA; d_gene: NA; len: 20; v_gene: TRBV2; CDR3aa: CASSLRSHREIISGANVLTF; CDR3nt: TGTGCCAGCAGTCTTCGGTCCCACAGGGAGATAATCTCTGGGGCCAACGTCCTGACTTTC
j_gene: TRBJ2-5; abundance: NA; d_gene: TRBD1; len: 16; v_gene: TRBV28; CDR3aa: CASSLSGGQRKETQYF; CDR3nt: TGTGCCAGCAGTTTATCAGGGGGCCAGAGGAAAGAGACCCAGTACTTC
j_gene: TRBJ2-3; abundance: few; d_gene: TRBD2; len: 17; v_gene: TRBV5-4; CDR3aa: CASRLDGGSVSTDTQYF; CDR3nt: TGTGCCAGCAGACTGGACGGGGGGAGTGTCAGCACAGATACGCAGTATTTT
j_gene: TRBJ1-5; abundance: few; d_gene: NA; len: 13; v_gene: TRBV6-5; CDR3aa: CASSYDRRQPQHF; CDR3nt: TGTGCCAGCAGTTATGACAGGAGGCAGCCCCAGCATTTT
j_gene: TRBJ2-3; abundance: few; d_gene: NA; len: 19; v_gene: TRBV7-2; CDR3aa: CASSLARGGGPPRTDTQYF; CDR3nt: TGTGCCAGCAGCTTAGCAAGGGGAGGGGGACCGCCCCGCACAGATACGCAGTATTTT
j_gene: TRBJ1-4; abundance: NA; d_gene: NA; len: 14; v_gene: TRBV28; CDR3aa: CASSIYGTNEKLFF; CDR3nt: TGTGCCAGCAGTATCTACGGAACTAATGAAAAACTGTTTTTT
j_gene: TRBJ1-1; abundance: few; d_gene: TRBD1; len: 15; v_gene: TRBV23-1; CDR3aa: CASSHERGQITEAFF; CDR3nt: TGCGCCAGCAGTCACGAACGGGGACAGATCACTGAAGCTTTCTTT
j_gene: TRBJ2-1; abundance: few; d_gene: NA; len: 15; v_gene: TRBV7-7; CDR3aa: CASSTGEGDYNEQFF; CDR3nt: TGTGCCAGCAGTACCGGGGAAGGCGACTACAATGAGCAGTTCTTC
j_gene: TRBJ2-7; abundance: NA; d_gene: NA; len: 13; v_gene: TRBV5-6; CDR3aa: CASSSRPGDEQYF; CDR3nt: TGTGCCAGCAGTTCCAGGCCAGGGGACGAGCAGTACTTC
j_gene: TRBJ2-5; abundance: NA; d_gene: NA; len: 13; v_gene: TRBV7-2; CDR3aa: CASSTGLQETQYF; CDR3nt: TGTGCCAGCAGCACAGGGTTACAAGAGACCCAGTACTTC
j_gene: TRBJ1-6; abundance: NA; d_gene: TRBD1; len: 17; v_gene: TRBV9; CDR3aa: CASSAGQGSPYNSPLHF; CDR3nt: TGTGCCAGCAGCGCAGGACAGGGGAGCCCCTATAATTCACCCCTCCACTTT
j_gene: TRBJ1-1; abundance: few; d_gene: NA; len: 15; v_gene: TRBV30; CDR3aa: CAWSVHPPGRTEAFF; CDR3nt: TGTGCCTGGAGTGTACATCCCCCAGGGAGGACTGAAGCTTTCTTT
j_gene: TRBJ2-1; abundance: few; d_gene: TRBD2; len: 15; v_gene: TRBV9; CDR3aa: CASSRRGGGANEQFF; CDR3nt: TGTGCCAGCAGCCGTAGGGGCGGGGGGGCGAATGAGCAGTTCTTC
j_gene: TRBJ2-5; abundance: few; d_gene: TRBD2; len: 14; v_gene: TRBV28; CDR3aa: CASSLSRGGKTQYF; CDR3nt: TGTGCCAGCAGTTTATCCCGCGGGGGAAAGACCCAGTACTTC
j_gene: TRBJ1-1; abundance: many; d_gene: NA; len: 14; v_gene: TRBV2; CDR3aa: CASSEGQGNTEAFF; CDR3nt: TGTGCCAGCAGTGAGGGGCAGGGGAACACTGAAGCTTTCTTT
j_gene: TRBJ2-5; abundance: few; d_gene: NA; len: 13; v_gene: TRBV5-5; CDR3aa: CASSSAGQETQYF; CDR3nt: TGTGCCAGCAGCTCTGCGGGACAAGAGACCCAGTACTTC
j_gene: TRBJ1-1; abundance: NA; d_gene: TRBD1; len: 13; v_gene: TRBV19; CDR3aa: CASSSLQGAEAFF; CDR3nt: TGTGCCAGTAGTTCGTTACAGGGGGCTGAAGCTTTCTTT
j_gene: TRBJ2-7; abundance: NA; d_gene: NA; len: 13; v_gene: TRBV14; CDR3aa: CASSQLLVYEQYF; CDR3nt: TGTGCCAGCAGCCAACTACTGGTCTACGAGCAGTACTTC
j_gene: TRBJ1-2; abundance: few; d_gene: NA; len: 16; v_gene: TRBV18; CDR3aa: CASSPLEDTNHYGYTF; CDR3nt: TGTGCCAGCTCACCACTCGAGGACACGAACCACTATGGCTACACCTTC
j_gene: TRBJ2-2; abundance: NA; d_gene: NA; len: 16; v_gene: TRBV2; CDR3aa: CASSELSWQNTGELFF; CDR3nt: TGTGCCAGCAGTGAATTGTCTTGGCAGAACACCGGGGAGCTGTTTTTT
j_gene: TRBJ2-7; abundance: NA; d_gene: TRBD1; len: 15; v_gene: TRBV28; CDR3aa: CASRPADRGRHEQYF; CDR3nt: TGTGCCAGCAGACCAGCCGACAGGGGGAGACACGAGCAGTACTTC
j_gene: TRBJ1-5; abundance: few; d_gene: NA; len: 15; v_gene: TRBV6-1; CDR3aa: CASSKARGGYQPQHF; CDR3nt: TGTGCCAGCAGTAAAGCCCGTGGGGGCTATCAGCCCCAGCATTTT
j_gene: TRBJ1-5; abundance: few; d_gene: TRBD1; len: 15; v_gene: TRBV5-6; CDR3aa: CASSLLGQGGQPQHF; CDR3nt: TGTGCCAGCAGCTTGCTGGGACAGGGTGGCCAGCCCCAGCATTTT
j_gene: TRBJ1-1; abundance: few; d_gene: NA; len: 11; v_gene: TRBV29-1; CDR3aa: CSVTQGPEAFF; CDR3nt: TGCAGCGTGACCCAGGGTCCTGAAGCTTTCTTT
j_gene: TRBJ2-1; abundance: NA; d_gene: TRBD2; len: 15; v_gene: TRBV7-2; CDR3aa: CASSRWGGSYNEQFF; CDR3nt: TGTGCCAGCAGTCGTTGGGGGGGCTCCTACAATGAGCAGTTCTTC
j_gene: TRBJ1-5; abundance: few; d_gene: TRBD1; len: 17; v_gene: TRBV4-2; CDR3aa: CASSRGQGGQGNQPQHF; CDR3nt: TGTGCCAGCAGCCGGGGACAGGGGGGTCAGGGCAATCAGCCCCAGCATTTT
j_gene: TRBJ2-1; abundance: few; d_gene: NA; len: 15; v_gene: TRBV7-2; CDR3aa: CASSLGGQPHNEQFF; CDR3nt: TGTGCCAGCAGCTTAGGTGGACAGCCACACAATGAGCAGTTCTTC
j_gene: TRBJ1-1; abundance: NA; d_gene: NA; len: 15; v_gene: TRBV14; CDR3aa: CASSQDPGGWTEAFF; CDR3nt: TGTGCCAGCAGCCAGGACCCGGGGGGCTGGACTGAAGCTTTCTTT
j_gene: TRBJ2-2; abundance: few; d_gene: NA; len: 14; v_gene: TRBV7-9; CDR3aa: CASSFKGRTGELFF; CDR3nt: TGTGCCAGCAGCTTCAAGGGGCGCACCGGGGAGCTGTTTTTT
j_gene: TRBJ2-4; abundance: few; d_gene: TRBD1; len: 14; v_gene: TRBV18; CDR3aa: CASSPPGQGNIQYF; CDR3nt: TGTGCCAGCTCACCACCGGGACAGGGAAACATTCAGTACTTC
j_gene: TRBJ1-3; abundance: NA; d_gene: TRBD1; len: 16; v_gene: TRBV9; CDR3aa: CASSRQGFLSGNTIYF; CDR3nt: TGTGCCAGCAGTCGACAGGGGTTTCTATCGGGAAACACCATATATTTT
j_gene: TRBJ1-2; abundance: NA; d_gene: NA; len: 11; v_gene: TRBV30; CDR3aa: CAWRAGSGYTF; CDR3nt: TGTGCCTGGAGGGCAGGCAGTGGCTACACCTTC
j_gene: TRBJ1-2; abundance: NA; d_gene: TRBD1; len: 16; v_gene: TRBV5-1; CDR3aa: CASSSTGTGTPYGYTF; CDR3nt: TGCGCCAGCAGTTCCACCGGGACAGGGACCCCCTATGGCTACACCTTC
j_gene: TRBJ2-3; abundance: few; d_gene: NA; len: 16; v_gene: TRBV7-8; CDR3aa: CASSLRLDSSTDTQYF; CDR3nt: TGTGCCAGCAGCCTCAGACTGGATTCTAGCACAGATACGCAGTATTTT
j_gene: TRBJ1-4; abundance: NA; d_gene: TRBD1; len: 17; v_gene: TRBV7-2; CDR3aa: CASSLVGQGAIGEKLFF; CDR3nt: TGTGCCAGCAGCTTAGTGGGACAGGGGGCTATCGGTGAAAAACTGTTTTTT
j_gene: TRBJ2-5; abundance: NA; d_gene: TRBD2; len: 15; v_gene: TRBV7-7; CDR3aa: CASSLGSLAGETQYF; CDR3nt: TGTGCCAGCAGCTTAGGTAGCCTAGCGGGAGAGACCCAGTACTTC
j_gene: TRBJ1-4; abundance: few; d_gene: NA; len: 16; v_gene: TRBV25-1; CDR3aa: CASSDKWAGTNEKLFF; CDR3nt: TGTGCCAGCAGTGATAAGTGGGCCGGAACTAATGAAAAACTGTTTTTT
j_gene: TRBJ2-3; abundance: NA; d_gene: TRBD2; len: 15; v_gene: TRBV11-1; CDR3aa: CASSFGASGGDTQYF; CDR3nt: TGTGCCAGCAGCTTTGGGGCTAGCGGGGGAGATACGCAGTATTTT
j_gene: TRBJ1-2; abundance: few; d_gene: TRBD1; len: 13; v_gene: TRBV7-2; CDR3aa: CASSPGQGRGYTF; CDR3nt: TGTGCCAGCAGTCCGGGACAGGGTAGGGGCTACACCTTC
j_gene: TRBJ2-7; abundance: NA; d_gene: TRBD1; len: 13; v_gene: TRBV6-4; CDR3aa: CASSGDRGGEQYF; CDR3nt: TGTGCCAGCAGTGGAGACAGGGGTGGCGAGCAGTACTTC
j_gene: TRBJ1-4; abundance: few; d_gene: TRBD1; len: 13; v_gene: TRBV5-1; CDR3aa: CASSSGTDEKLFF; CDR3nt: TGCGCCAGCAGCTCCGGGACAGATGAAAAACTGTTTTTT
j_gene: TRBJ2-3; abundance: NA; d_gene: TRBD1; len: 16; v_gene: TRBV10-3; CDR3aa: CAISDLDRGHTDTQYF; CDR3nt: TGTGCCATCAGTGACCTGGACAGGGGGCACACAGATACGCAGTATTTT
j_gene: TRBJ2-3; abundance: NA; d_gene: NA; len: 15; v_gene: TRBV18; CDR3aa: CASSPPRTGGDTQYF; CDR3nt: TGTGCCAGCTCACCCCCTCGGACAGGAGGGGATACGCAGTATTTT
j_gene: TRBJ1-2; abundance: NA; d_gene: TRBD1; len: 14; v_gene: TRBV6-5; CDR3aa: CASSYTGQGYGYTF; CDR3nt: TGTGCCAGCAGTTACACGGGACAGGGCTATGGCTACACCTTC
j_gene: TRBJ2-7; abundance: NA; d_gene: TRBD2; len: 18; v_gene: TRBV11-2; CDR3aa: CASSPSRVLAGGVYEQYF; CDR3nt: TGTGCCAGCAGCCCCTCACGGGTACTAGCGGGGGGGGTCTACGAGCAGTACTTC
j_gene: TRBJ2-2; abundance: NA; d_gene: TRBD1; len: 14; v_gene: TRBV25-1; CDR3aa: CASRDRGITGELFF; CDR3nt: TGTGCCAGCAGGGACAGGGGTATCACCGGGGAGCTGTTTTTT
j_gene: TRBJ2-7; abundance: NA; d_gene: TRBD2; len: 14; v_gene: TRBV18; CDR3aa: CASSPGLAQHEQYF; CDR3nt: TGTGCCAGCTCACCAGGACTAGCTCAACACGAGCAGTACTTC
j_gene: TRBJ2-7; abundance: few; d_gene: NA; len: 15; v_gene: TRBV28; CDR3aa: CASTTKGQSSYEQYF; CDR3nt: TGTGCCAGCACTACCAAAGGACAGAGCTCCTACGAGCAGTACTTC
j_gene: TRBJ1-5; abundance: NA; d_gene: NA; len: 13; v_gene: TRBV28; CDR3aa: CATSDIANQPQHF; CDR3nt: TGTGCCACCTCAGATATTGCCAATCAGCCCCAGCATTTT
j_gene: TRBJ1-2; abundance: NA; d_gene: TRBD1; len: 14; v_gene: TRBV4-3; CDR3aa: CASSQEGGNYGYTF; CDR3nt: TGCGCCAGCAGCCAAGAAGGGGGCAACTATGGCTACACCTTC
j_gene: TRBJ1-2; abundance: few; d_gene: NA; len: 15; v_gene: TRBV19; CDR3aa: CASSSDSSELAGYTF; CDR3nt: TGTGCCAGTAGTTCTGACAGCTCCGAACTTGCTGGCTACACCTTC
j_gene: TRBJ1-2; abundance: few; d_gene: NA; len: 12; v_gene: TRBV7-2; CDR3aa: CASSPQGLGYTF; CDR3nt: TGTGCCAGCAGCCCTCAGGGCCTGGGCTACACCTTC
j_gene: TRBJ2-2; abundance: few; d_gene: NA; len: 14; v_gene: TRBV19; CDR3aa: CASSTRENTGGLFF; CDR3nt: TGTGCCAGTAGTACCAGGGAGAACACCGGGGGGCTGTTTTTT
j_gene: TRBJ2-1; abundance: NA; d_gene: TRBD2; len: 16; v_gene: TRBV9; CDR3aa: CASSTSGGSFYNEQFF; CDR3nt: TGTGCCAGCAGCACGAGCGGGGGCTCTTTCTACAATGAGCAGTTCTTC
j_gene: TRBJ1-6; abundance: few; d_gene: TRBD1; len: 14; v_gene: TRBV5-1; CDR3aa: CASSYGTVNSPLHF; CDR3nt: TGCGCCAGCAGCTATGGGACAGTTAATTCACCCCTCCACTTT
j_gene: TRBJ1-5; abundance: few; d_gene: NA; len: 14; v_gene: TRBV18; CDR3aa: CASSPMGSGQPQHF; CDR3nt: TGTGCCAGCTCACCAATGGGGAGCGGTCAGCCCCAGCATTTT
j_gene: TRBJ1-5; abundance: few; d_gene: NA; len: 13; v_gene: TRBV18; CDR3aa: CASSPAGDQPQHF; CDR3nt: TGTGCCAGCTCACCTGCAGGGGATCAGCCCCAGCATTTT
j_gene: TRBJ1-1; abundance: NA; d_gene: NA; len: 14; v_gene: TRBV18; CDR3aa: CASSPPTRGGEAFF; CDR3nt: TGTGCCAGCTCACCCCCGACCCGCGGGGGGGAAGCTTTCTTT